Listed here are 10 T cell receptor beta chains from one sample, sequenced in a study. TCRdb re-derived calls from the RT-PCR reads in MiXCR, one entry per CDR3 protein. This sample yields about 6,500 distinct CDR3 sequences, of which approximately 89% are seen a single time; more than 6.5% belongs to the top ten. Sequenced input: memory CD4+ T cells from blood. The receptor source for this set is a female donor in good health, serving as a healthy control.

Remarks on this clonotype: This beta chain is off target for a library built for alpha chains, so its abundance means little. V and J are TRBV29-1 and TRBJ1-1; possibly TRBD1 for D (5 bases). The CDR3 runs 11 residues. The germline V gene encodes CDR1 SQVTM and CDR2 ANQGSEA. The V gene lost 4 bases and the J gene lost 5 bases, with 8 bases spanning the gap. CDR3 sequence reads: CSVVGDTEAFF. The CDR3 DNA reads TGCAGCGTTGTAGGGGATACTGAAGCTTTCTTT.

Comments on this clonotype: Because this beta chain is a stray read in a library intended to capture alpha chains, its abundance should not be given much weight. This rearrangement joins TRBV29-1 to TRBJ2-5; 8 positions agree with TRBD1. The germline V gene has CDR1 SQVTM and CDR2 ANQGSEA. There are 14 residues in the CDR3. The CDR3 loop is CSYSGGAGQETQYF. CDR3 in DNA: TGCAGTTATTCAGGGGGCGCGGGTCAAGAGACCCAGTACTTC.

About this clonotype itself: Since it is a stray read in a library aimed at alpha chains, this beta chain has a size that is not meaningful. V is TRBV5-5 and J is TRBJ1-6; 7 bases line up with TRBD1. The V gene's germline CDR1 is SGHKS and CDR2 YYEKEE (reference sequence). The ends lost 4 bases at V and 9 bases at J; junction bases unmatched: 10. This CDR3 contains 15 residues. CDR3 coding DNA: TGTGCCAGCAGCCCGCGACAGGGAGGAGGTTCACCCCTCCACTTT. This codes for CASSPRQGGGSPLHF.

On this clonotype: The library was built for alpha chains, so this beta chain is an off-target read and its size means little. This chain links TRBV20-1 with TRBJ2-3; 11 positions match TRBD2. V lost 6 bases to trimming and J lost 6 bases; unmatched junction nucleotides: 8. From germline, CDR1 is DFQATT and CDR2 SNEGSKA (reference sequence). The CDR3 has 14 amino acids. Here the CDR3 DNA reads TGCAGTGCCCCGGGACTAGCGGTGGGGGATACGCAGTATTTT. This translates into CSAPGLAVGDTQYF.

Turning to this clonotype: A library prepared for alpha chains yielded this beta chain as an off-target read; its size is of little meaning. The chain is built from TRBV5-1 and TRBJ2-7, with 12 bases identical to TRBD2. Per germline, CDR1 SGHRS and CDR2 YFSETQ. Germline trimming cut 4 bases from V and 0 bases from J; bases unmatched to any gene: 11. CDR3 size: 18 residues. The CDR3 DNA reads TGCGCCAGCAGCGTCACTAGCGGGGGGACCTCAAGCTCCTACGAGCAGTACTTC. Protein product: CASSVTSGGTSSSYEQYF.

This clonotype was seen once. This beta chain came through as a stray read in a library set up for alpha chains, and its size says little. The chain joins TRBV7-3 to TRBJ2-1; 10 bases are a match to TRBD2. The CDR3 runs to 14 residues. V shed 5 bases, J shed 10 bases, and the junction held 8 bases outside the gene matches. Germline V lookup: CDR1 SGHTA, CDR2 FQGTGA. The CDR3 DNA follows: TGTGCCAGCAGCCCCCGGACTAGCGGTGGGGAGCAGTTCTTC. This gives the protein CASSPRTSGGEQFF.

For this clonotype: This beta chain came through as a stray read in a library set up for alpha chains, and its size says little. The chain uses TRBV6-1 and TRBJ1-2; TRBD1 agrees at 8 bases. Germline values: CDR1 MNHNS, CDR2 SASEGT. With 6 bases clipped from V and 0 bases from J, the junction kept 6 bases outside the gene matches. The CDR3 covers 15 residues. The CDR3 bases are TGTGCCAGCAGACCCGGACAGGGCTCTAACTATGGCTACACCTTC. This translates into CASRPGQGSNYGYTF.

A word on this clonotype: Being off target in a library aimed at alpha chains, this beta chain has a size of little meaning. The genes are TRBV20-1 and TRBJ1-1, with D tentatively TRBD1 (5 bases). V lost 8 bases to trimming and J lost 4 bases, with 14 bases between them. The CDR3 contains 12 residues. Germline CDR1 DFQATT, CDR2 SNEGSKA (reference sequence). CDR3 nucleotides: TGCAGTCTCTGGGGGAGTCGCACTGAAGCTTTCTTT. Its translation: CSLWGSRTEAFF.

Details on this clonotype: This beta chain is a stray sequence in a library constructed for alpha chains; its clone size is not meaningful. The chain combines TRBV27 with TRBJ1-5; 9 bases are a match to TRBD1. Trimming at V came to 6 bases and at J to 2 bases, leaving 5 bases not matched to a gene. CDR1 and CDR2 from the germline V gene are MNHEY and SMNVEV (reference sequence). This CDR3 has 15 amino acids. The CDR3 coding sequence is TGTGCCAGCAGAGGGACAGGGACGGGCAATCAGCCCCAGCATTTT. Protein sequence: CASRGTGTGNQPQHF.

Comment on this clonotype: This beta chain slipped into a library made for alpha chains as a stray read, so its size is not meaningful. V gene TRBV5-1 combines with J gene TRBJ1-2, with 9 positions matching TRBD1. This CDR3 is built from 14 residues. The germline CDR1 and CDR2 sequences are SGHRS and YFSETQ. After removal of 9 bases from V and 5 bases from J, the junction contained 11 bases not matched to a gene. The CDR3 sequence: CATQPGQGPYGYTF. For the CDR3, the DNA is TGCGCCACCCAACCGGGACAGGGTCCATATGGCTACACCTTC.